The 25 T cell receptor beta chains reported below all come from one sample, sequenced in a study of OX40 agonist ivuxolimab in advanced cancers. Sequencing was performed with immunoSEQ multiplex PCR; in TCRdb, only in-frame clones are kept and a portion is missing. The data hold 70,000 to 90,000 clones, with roughly 90% observed a single time. Source: CD4+ or CD8+ T cells sorted from blood, taken in a trial of the OX40 agonist ivuxolimab. The receptor set was obtained from an adult with an advanced solid tumor such as melanoma, head and neck, liver or kidney cancer.

This clone was observed a single time. V and J are TRBV29-1 and TRBJ2-2, with D maybe TRBD2 (7 bases). V lost 6 bases and J 6 bases, leaving 20 bases between the germline ends. The CDR3 sequence is 15 residues long. Looked up from germline, CDR1 is SQVTM and CDR2 is ANQGSEA. The CDR3 loop reads CSVVGGGAVAGELFF. CDR3 in DNA: TGCAGCGTGGTCGGAGGGGGGGCAGTTGCCGGGGAGCTGTTTTTT.

The CDR3 region is CASSLTGGTGNTIYF. The DNA of the CDR3 is TGTGCCAGCAGCCTAACGGGCGGAACTGGAAACACCATATATTTT. This chain links TRBV7-6 with TRBJ1-3, with D uncertain. The length of the CDR3 is 15 residues. Deletions cut 5 bases from V and 2 bases from J, with 13 bases between. The germline gives CDR1 SGHVS, CDR2 FNYEAQ.

The gene calls are TRBV29-1 and TRBJ1-5; 9 nucleotides align to TRBD1. J was trimmed by 4 bases and V by 6 bases; bases with no gene match: 7. The length of the CDR3 is 14 residues. Germline V gene lookup returns CDR1 SQVTM and CDR2 ANQGSEA. The CDR3 DNA follows: TGCAGCGTCGGTCCCGGGACAGGGAATCAGCCCCAGCATTTT. Encoded protein: CSVGPGTGNQPQHF.

The chain uses TRBV5-1 and TRBJ2-7, with 10 bases matching TRBD1. Germline CDR1 SGHRS, CDR2 YFSETQ. This CDR3 contains 14 residues. V shed 5 bases, J shed 4 bases, and the junction held 6 bases outside the gene matches. The CDR3 loop is CASRGTGAGYEQYF. The CDR3 nucleotides read TGCGCCAGCAGGGGGACAGGGGCGGGTTACGAGCAGTACTTC.

The genes are TRBV7-2 and TRBJ1-6; D not resolved. V lost 1 base to trimming and J lost 9 bases, with 13 bases between them. The CDR3 has 15 residues. Germline V gene data show CDR1 as SGHTA and CDR2 as FQGNSA. The CDR3 sequence: CASSLGSVQSSPLHF. Here the CDR3 DNA reads TGTGCCAGCAGCTTAGGGTCTGTCCAGTCTTCACCCCTCCACTTT.

This chain links TRBV11-3 with TRBJ1-4; possible D gene TRBD1, 6 bases. Trimming pared 4 bases from V and 8 bases from J, leaving 20 bases between. This CDR3 region has 16 residues. Germline V gene sequence: CDR1 SGHNT, CDR2 YENEEA. For the CDR3, the DNA is TGTGCCAGCAGCTCCGGTATTAGGGGGTCAAAGGAAAAACTGTTTTTT. Residues: CASSSGIRGSKEKLFF.

The chain joins TRBV6-1 to TRBJ2-1, with D tentatively TRBD2 (6 bases). V lost 7 bases, J lost 5 bases, and 15 bases lay in between. Germline-derived CDR1 and CDR2 are MNHNS and SASEGT. The CDR3 runs 14 residues. CDR3 residues: CASTLGSWDNEQFF. As DNA, the CDR3 is TGTGCCAGCACGCTCGGGAGTTGGGACAATGAGCAGTTCTTC.

The chain links TRBV21-1 to TRBJ1-2; TRBD1, the table's D call, was not compared with the DNA. TRBV21-1 is listed as a pseudogene. CDR3 length equals 16 residues. The CDR3 DNA sequence: TGTGCCAGCAGCAAAGATGAATTGGGCGCTAACTATGGCTACACCTTC. Its translation is CASSKDELGANYGYTF.

This rearrangement joins TRBV5-1 to TRBJ2-1; 7 bases agree with TRBD2. Germline V gene sequence: CDR1 SGHRS, CDR2 YFSETQ. Unmatched junction bases numbered 14, after V lost 2 bases and J lost 0 bases. This CDR3 is built from 19 residues. In nucleotides, the CDR3 is TGCGCCAGCAGCTTCCTTCCAACCATAGCGGGCTACTCCTACAATGAGCAGTTCTTC. This translates into CASSFLPTIAGYSYNEQFF.

The J gene is TRBJ1-6, the V gene TRBV4-3, with D tentatively TRBD1 (6 bases). This CDR3 region has 15 residues. V was clipped by 1 base and J by 7 bases, with 11 bases between them. Germline lookup yields CDR1 LGHNA and CDR2 YSLEER. CDR3 DNA: TGCGCCAGCAGCCAAGCCCCGGGACAAAATTCACCCCTCCACTTT. Protein sequence: CASSQAPGQNSPLHF.

V and J are TRBV6-1 and TRBJ2-1; 8 bases agree with TRBD2. The V segment lost 3 bases and the J segment 10 bases; nucleotides outside the gene matches: 5. CDR3 length equals 13 residues. In germline, CDR1 is MNHNS, CDR2 SASEGT. This CDR3 reads CASSDSGIGEQFF. As DNA, the CDR3 is TGTGCCAGCAGTGATAGCGGGATCGGCGAGCAGTTCTTC.

The chain's CDR3 is CASSSGTGSIEAFF. The CDR3 DNA sequence: TGTGCCAGTAGTAGCGGGACAGGGTCGATTGAAGCTTTCTTT. This chain links TRBV19 with TRBJ1-1; TRBD1 matches 9 bases. Germline V lookup: CDR1 LNHDA, CDR2 SQIVND (reference sequence). After removal of 4 bases from V and 7 bases from J, the junction contained 7 bases not matched to a gene. The CDR3 is 14 amino acids. Variable domain in full (rest from reference TRBV19 and TRBJ1-1): DGGITQSPKYLFRKEGQNVTLSCEQNLNHDAMYWYRQDPGQGLRLIYYSQIVNDFQKGDIAEGYSVSREKKESFPLTVTSAQKNPTAFYLCASSSGTGSIEAFFGQGTRLTVV.

A single count supports this clone. This rearrangement joins TRBV5-1 to TRBJ2-2, with D tentatively TRBD1 (6 bases). The CDR3 has 15 residues. Germline CDR1 and CDR2: SGHRS and YFSETQ. Trimming shortened V by 6 bases and J by 7 bases, and 19 bases separated the two germline ends. The CDR3 DNA is TGCGCCAGCAAAACCGAAGGGGGATATGGCGGGGAGCTGTTTTTT. As protein: CASKTEGGYGGELFF.

This chain joins TRBV11-2 and TRBJ2-7; tentative D call: TRBD1 (6 bases). Germline V gives CDR1 SGHAT, CDR2 FQNNGV. The CDR3 consists of 14 residues. Trimming cost V 1 base and J 4 bases, with 11 bases left between them. CDR3 amino acids: CASSLVGHLYEQYF. CDR3 DNA sequence: TGTGCCAGCAGCTTAGTGGGACACCTATACGAGCAGTACTTC.

V is TRBV6-5 and J is TRBJ1-2; the D is unclear. This CDR3 spans 13 amino acids. Trimming cost V 0 bases and J 4 bases, with 6 bases left between them. Germline CDR1 is MNHEY and CDR2 is SVGAGI. The CDR3 DNA reads TGTGCCAGCAGTTACTCGGGCGTCTATGGCTACACCTTC. It codes for CASSYSGVYGYTF.

The V and J genes are TRBV7-9 and TRBJ2-2; perhaps TRBD2 as D (6 bases). The CDR3 consists of 15 residues. With 0 bases removed from V and 4 bases from J, the gap between germline ends came to 9 bases. Germline V CDR1 and CDR2: SEHNR, FQNEAQ (reference sequence). Here the CDR3 DNA reads TGTGCCAGCAGCTTAGCCCCTAGCGCCACCGGGGAGCTGTTTTTT. Its protein is CASSLAPSATGELFF.

The V gene is TRBV19, the J gene TRBJ1-2; no firm D call. This CDR3 is built from 11 residues. V was shortened by 5 bases and J by 5 bases, with 6 bases between the two germline ends. Per germline, CDR1 LNHDA and CDR2 SQIVND (reference sequence). The CDR3 nucleotides read TGTGCCAGTAGTGTTCGGTATGGCTACACCTTC. Protein product: CASSVRYGYTF.

V usage is TRBV7-2 and J usage is TRBJ2-7, with a tentative D call TRBD2 (7 bases). CDR3 length: 16 amino acids. V was cut by 4 bases and J by 0 bases, with 16 bases left in between. Germline loops: CDR1 SGHTA, CDR2 FQGNSA. In DNA, the CDR3 is TGTGCCAGCAGCTCTGGGGGGGCTCAGAGCTCCTACGAGCAGTACTTC. Translation: CASSSGGAQSSYEQYF.

The chain couples TRBV6-1 to TRBJ2-5; the match to TRBD2 covers 7 bases. The V gene's germline CDR1 is MNHNS and CDR2 SASEGT. This CDR3 region has 12 residues. The J segment lost 9 bases and the V segment lost 2 bases, leaving 3 bases of the junction unmatched. CDR3 in DNA: TGTGCCAGCAGTGAAACCAGCGGGGCCCAGTACTTC. The encoded protein is CASSETSGAQYF.

The genes are TRBV7-6 and TRBJ2-2; D ambiguous. This CDR3 comprises 16 residues. In germline, CDR1 is SGHVS, CDR2 FNYEAQ. Trimming stripped 2 bases from V and 0 bases from J, with 10 bases between. CDR3 region: CASSLLSEANTGELFF. The DNA of the CDR3 is TGTGCCAGCAGCTTACTTTCCGAAGCGAACACCGGGGAGCTGTTTTTT.

The chain carries TRBV9 and TRBJ2-5; D not certain. Trimming stripped 1 base from V and 2 bases from J, with 6 bases between. Looked up from germline, CDR1 is SGDLS and CDR2 is YYNGEE. The CDR3 consists of 13 residues. This CDR3 is CASSVTDQETQYF. The CDR3 DNA follows: TGTGCCAGCAGCGTAACAGATCAAGAGACCCAGTACTTC. Full variable domain (missing parts from reference TRBV9 and TRBJ2-5): DSGVTQTPKHLITATGQRVTLRCSPRSGDLSVYWYQQSLDQGLQFLIQYYNGEERAKGNILERFSAQQFPDLHSELNLSSLELGDSALYFCASSVTDQETQYFGPGTRLLVL.

The chain carries TRBV28 and TRBJ2-2; D perhaps matches TRBD2 (5 bases). The CDR3 length is 15 residues. The V end lost 6 bases, the J end lost 5 bases, and 16 bases lay between the germline ends. Germline CDR1 is MDHEN and CDR2 is SYDVKM. CDR3 sequence: CASRERDKGTGELFF. The CDR3 DNA is TGTGCCAGCAGGGAACGGGATAAAGGGACCGGGGAGCTGTTTTTT. Using reference TRBV28 and TRBJ2-2 for the parts outside the CDR3, the full variable domain is DVKVTQSSRYLVKRTGEKVFLECVQDMDHENMFWYRQDPGLGLRLIYFSYDVKMKEKGDIPEGYSVSREKKERFSLILESASTNQTSMYLCASRERDKGTGELFFGEGSRLTVL.

The rearrangement links TRBV2 to TRBJ1-1; 8 nucleotides line up with TRBD1. CDR3 length: 13 residues. The J segment lost 1 base and the V segment lost 9 bases, leaving 4 bases of the junction unmatched. Germline V gives CDR1 SNHLY, CDR2 FYNNEI. The CDR3 loop reads CASTGTGNTEAFF. CDR3 nucleotide sequence: TGTGCCAGTACCGGGACAGGGAACACTGAAGCTTTCTTT.

J is TRBJ2-7 and V is TRBV7-6, with 7 bases that match TRBD1. The V segment lost 2 bases and the J segment 4 bases; nucleotides outside the gene matches: 5. CDR1 SGHVS and CDR2 FNYEAQ come from the germline V gene. The CDR3 contains 14 residues. The CDR3 DNA reads TGTGCCAGCAGCTTAAACAGGGGTGAATACGAGCAGTACTTC. This codes for CASSLNRGEYEQYF.

The chain joins TRBV28 to TRBJ2-3; 9 positions match TRBD1. Germline trimming cut 5 bases from V and 2 bases from J; bases unmatched to any gene: 11. CDR3 length: 17 residues. The germline V gene encodes CDR1 MDHEN and CDR2 SYDVKM. The CDR3: CASSVSSGTGSTDTQYF. In nucleotides, the CDR3 is TGTGCCAGCAGTGTTTCATCCGGGACAGGGTCCACAGATACGCAGTATTTT.